The 18 T cell receptor beta chains in this list originate from one sample, sequenced in a study of OX40 agonist ivuxolimab in advanced cancers. Assay: immunoSEQ multiplex PCR; the TCRdb copy retains only in-frame clones and omits some. Of 70,000 to 90,000 clones listed, roughly nine tenths are singletons. The source was CD4+ or CD8+ T cells sorted from blood, collected in a trial of the OX40 agonist ivuxolimab. These receptors were obtained from an adult with an advanced solid tumor such as melanoma, head and neck, liver or kidney cancer.

This rearrangement joins TRBV28 to TRBJ1-5; D unresolved. CDR3 length: 14 amino acids. The V gene's germline CDR1 is MDHEN and CDR2 SYDVKM. Trimming left V 3 bases short and J 3 bases short, with 9 bases between. The CDR3: CASSLGTTNQPQHF. CDR3 DNA: TGTGCCAGCAGTTTGGGCACTACCAATCAGCCCCAGCATTTT.

This chain uses TRBV14 with TRBJ1-1; D is unclear. The CDR3 spans 12 residues. The V end lost 7 bases, the J end lost 3 bases, and 9 bases lay between the germline ends. Germline values: CDR1 SGHDN, CDR2 FVKESK. CDR3 protein: CASTDGYTEAFF. The CDR3 nucleotides read TGTGCCAGCACGGACGGTTACACTGAAGCTTTCTTT.

The rearrangement uses TRBV18 and TRBJ2-1; 8 nucleotides agree with TRBD2. V shed 2 bases, J shed 4 bases, and the junction held 4 bases outside the gene matches. The CDR3 contains 15 residues. The germline V gene has CDR1 KGHSH and CDR2 LQKENI. The CDR3 DNA reads as TGTGCCAGCTCACCATTTAGCGGGGTTTACAATGAGCAGTTCTTC. Protein product: CASSPFSGVYNEQFF.

This clone was counted once. J is TRBJ2-5 and V is TRBV7-2, with D possibly matching TRBD1 (5 bases). V was cut by 1 base and J by 4 bases, with 7 bases left in between. This CDR3 is 13 amino acids long. Germline V gives CDR1 SGHTA, CDR2 FQGNSA. DNA for the CDR3: TGTGCCAGCAGCTTAGGACAGAGAGAGACCCAGTACTTC. Translated: CASSLGQRETQYF.

The sample holds one count of this clone. This chain links TRBV30 with TRBJ1-1; the match to TRBD1 covers 8 bases. V lost 1 base to trimming and J lost 10 bases; unmatched junction nucleotides: 5. From germline, CDR1 is GTSNPN and CDR2 SVGIG (reference sequence). The CDR3 spans 12 residues. CDR3 loop: CAWSGPDRVAFF. CDR3 in DNA: TGTGCCTGGAGTGGACCGGACAGGGTAGCTTTCTTT.

The gene calls are TRBV2 and TRBJ1-2; D is perhaps TRBD1 (5 bases). With 8 bases removed from V and 2 bases from J, the gap between germline ends came to 12 bases. The CDR3 totals 13 residues. The germline V gene encodes CDR1 SNHLY and CDR2 FYNNEI. This CDR3 is CASGGVGNYGYTF. The CDR3 coding sequence is TGTGCCAGCGGAGGGGTGGGGAACTATGGCTACACCTTC.

This clone was recorded once. The rearrangement links TRBV5-1 to TRBJ2-1, with a possible D match to TRBD2 (6 bases). CDR3 size: 15 residues. The V gene lost 4 bases and the J gene lost 4 bases, with 15 bases spanning the gap. The germline V gene encodes CDR1 SGHRS and CDR2 YFSETQ. CDR3 residues: CASSPMGGTYNEQFF. The DNA for the CDR3 is TGCGCCAGCAGCCCAATGGGGGGTACTTACAATGAGCAGTTCTTC.

The V and J genes are TRBV25-1 and TRBJ1-4; no clear D. The CDR3 is 12 residues long. V lost 2 bases and J 11 bases, leaving 9 bases between the germline ends. CDR1 and CDR2 (germline): MGHDK, SYGVNS. The CDR3 DNA reads as TGTGCCAGCAGTGAAAATTTATTGAAACTGTTTTTT. Residues: CASSENLLKLFF.

The rearrangement links TRBV30 to TRBJ2-1, with D tentatively TRBD2 (5 bases). The CDR3 contains 13 residues. Germline V lookup: CDR1 GTSNPN, CDR2 SVGIG (reference sequence). V was cut by 0 bases and J by 3 bases, with 6 bases left in between. The CDR3 DNA is TGTGCCTGGAGTGTCGACTACTACAATGAGCAGTTCTTC. Translating gives CAWSVDYYNEQFF.

V and J are TRBV18 and TRBJ1-5; D gene uncertain. V lost 8 bases to trimming and J lost 8 bases, with 16 bases between them. Germline-derived CDR1 and CDR2 are KGHSH and LQKENI. The CDR3 totals 13 residues. The CDR3 spells CASASRFLEPQHF. Here the CDR3 DNA reads TGTGCCAGCGCATCTCGGTTCTTGGAGCCCCAGCATTTT.

The chain recombines TRBV19 with TRBJ2-7, with TRBD1 matching 9 bases. Trimming at V came to 6 bases and at J to 2 bases, leaving 5 bases not matched to a gene. Germline V CDR1 and CDR2: LNHDA, SQIVND (reference sequence). The CDR3 sequence is 14 residues long. The CDR3 region is CASRGTGSPYEQYF. The CDR3 bases are TGTGCCAGTAGGGGGACAGGGTCCCCCTACGAGCAGTACTTC.

The chain has TRBV28 and TRBJ2-1; D not certain. The CDR3 length is 16 residues. V was pared by 2 bases and J by 0 bases, with 11 bases between. The germline V gene encodes CDR1 MDHEN and CDR2 SYDVKM. The CDR3 DNA reads TGTGCCAGCAGTTTACAGGACCTCAGCTCCTACAATGAGCAGTTCTTC. Translated, it gives CASSLQDLSSYNEQFF. Using reference TRBV28 and TRBJ2-1 for the parts outside the CDR3, the full variable domain is DVKVTQSSRYLVKRTGEKVFLECVQDMDHENMFWYRQDPGLGLRLIYFSYDVKMKEKGDIPEGYSVSREKKERFSLILESASTNQTSMYLCASSLQDLSSYNEQFFGPGTRLTVL.

This CDR3 reads CASSLEVRNSPLHF. The CDR3 nucleotides are TGTGCCAGCAGCTTAGAGGTCCGGAATTCACCCCTCCACTTT. This chain joins TRBV7-9 and TRBJ1-6; D gene uncertain. The germline V gene has CDR1 SEHNR and CDR2 FQNEAQ (reference sequence). V was cut by 1 base and J by 7 bases, with 8 bases left in between. The CDR3 extends over 14 amino acids.

This sequence joins TRBV7-2 and TRBJ2-3; D could derive from TRBD1 or TRBD2 (5 bases each). The CDR3 is 14 residues long. Trimming pared 4 bases from V and 2 bases from J, leaving 10 bases between. CDR1 is SGHTA, CDR2 FQGNSA, per germline. Written as DNA, the CDR3 is TGTGCCAGCAGCTCGGGACGGCCCACAGATACGCAGTATTTT. Translation gives CASSSGRPTDTQYF.

The J gene is TRBJ1-2, the V gene TRBV5-1, with D uncertain. The CDR3 loop spans 12 amino acids. Germline V lookup: CDR1 SGHRS, CDR2 YFSETQ. The V and J ends lost 4 bases and 3 bases respectively, with 7 bases between them. Here the CDR3 DNA reads TGCGCCAGCAGCGTGAGCGACTATGGCTACACCTTC. Residues: CASSVSDYGYTF.

The V gene is TRBV20-1, the J gene TRBJ2-7; perhaps TRBD2 as D (6 bases). This CDR3 spans 11 amino acids. The V end was cut by 6 bases, the J end by 5 bases, with 11 bases between. Per the germline V gene, CDR1 is DFQATT and CDR2 is SNEGSKA (reference sequence). CDR3 sequence reads: CSAPGGHEQYF. In DNA, the CDR3 is TGCAGTGCCCCCGGAGGGCACGAGCAGTACTTC.

This clone was seen more than once but under ten times. The genes are TRBV28 and TRBJ1-5; possible D gene TRBD1, 5 bases. The CDR3 is made up of 12 amino acids. The germline V and J ends were trimmed by 11 bases and 4 bases, with 12 bases remaining between them. The germline V gene has CDR1 MDHEN and CDR2 SYDVKM. This chain's CDR3 is CASGLPNQPQHF. Written as DNA, the CDR3 is TGTGCCTCGGGACTGCCTAATCAGCCCCAGCATTTT.

The rearrangement joins TRBV5-1 to TRBJ2-5; 8 bases align to TRBD2. The CDR3 loop spans 17 amino acids. The germline CDR1 and CDR2 sequences are SGHRS and YFSETQ. V shed 4 bases, J shed 5 bases, and the junction held 16 bases outside the gene matches. The CDR3: CASSRKQGTTGGETQYF. CDR3 nucleotide sequence: TGCGCCAGCAGCCGCAAACAGGGAACAACGGGAGGGGAGACCCAGTACTTC.